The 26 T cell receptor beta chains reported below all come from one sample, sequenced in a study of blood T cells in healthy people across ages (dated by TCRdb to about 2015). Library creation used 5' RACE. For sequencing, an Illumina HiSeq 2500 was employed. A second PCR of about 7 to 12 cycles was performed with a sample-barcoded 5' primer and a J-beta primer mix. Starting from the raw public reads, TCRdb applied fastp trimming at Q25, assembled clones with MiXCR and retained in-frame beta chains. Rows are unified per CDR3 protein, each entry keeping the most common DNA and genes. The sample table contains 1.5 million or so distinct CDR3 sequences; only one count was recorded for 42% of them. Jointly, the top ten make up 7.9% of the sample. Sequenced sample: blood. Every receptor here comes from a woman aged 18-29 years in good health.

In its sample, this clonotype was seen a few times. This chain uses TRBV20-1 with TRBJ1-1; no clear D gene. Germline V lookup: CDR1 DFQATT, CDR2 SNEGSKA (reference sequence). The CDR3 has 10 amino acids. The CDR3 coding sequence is TGCAGCGCCCGGAACACTGAAGCTTTCTTT. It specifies CSARNTEAFF.

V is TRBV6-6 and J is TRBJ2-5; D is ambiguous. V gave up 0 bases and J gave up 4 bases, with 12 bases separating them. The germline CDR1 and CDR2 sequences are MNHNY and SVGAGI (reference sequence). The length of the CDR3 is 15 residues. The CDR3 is CASSYSGGSLETQYF. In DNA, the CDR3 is TGTGCCAGCAGTTACTCGGGTGGAAGTTTAGAGACCCAGTACTTC.

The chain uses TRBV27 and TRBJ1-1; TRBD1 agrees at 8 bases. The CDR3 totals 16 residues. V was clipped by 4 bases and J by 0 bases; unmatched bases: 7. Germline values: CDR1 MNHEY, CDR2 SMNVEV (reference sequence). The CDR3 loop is CASSSIQGAVNTEAFF. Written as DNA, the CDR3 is TGTGCCAGCAGTTCGATTCAGGGGGCGGTGAACACTGAAGCTTTCTTT.

CDR3 sequence reads: CAISESIGTARDEQYF. DNA for the CDR3: TGTGCCATCAGTGAGTCGATCGGGACAGCCCGTGACGAGCAGTACTTC. This sequence joins TRBV10-3 and TRBJ2-5; 7 positions agree with TRBD1. Matching the DNA end better, TRBJ2-7 makes the J call doubtful. This CDR3 is 16 amino acids long. Germline values: CDR1 ENHRY, CDR2 SYGVKD.

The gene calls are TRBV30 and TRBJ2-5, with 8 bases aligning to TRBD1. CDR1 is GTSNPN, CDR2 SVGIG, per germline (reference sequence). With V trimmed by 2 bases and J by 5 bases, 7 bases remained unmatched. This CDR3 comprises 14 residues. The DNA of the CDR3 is TGTGCCTGGAGTTCTCGGACAGGGAGCGAGACCCAGTACTTC. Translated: CAWSSRTGSETQYF. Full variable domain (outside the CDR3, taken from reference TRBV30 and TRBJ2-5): SQTIHQWPATLVQPVGSPLSLECTVEGTSNPNLYWYRQAAGRGLQLLFYSVGIGQISSEVPQNLSASRPQDRQFILSSKKLLLSDSGFYLCAWSSRTGSETQYFGPGTRLLVL.

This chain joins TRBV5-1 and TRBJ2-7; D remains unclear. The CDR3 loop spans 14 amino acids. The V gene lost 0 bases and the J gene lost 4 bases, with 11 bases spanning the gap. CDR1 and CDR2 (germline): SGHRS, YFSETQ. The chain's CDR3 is CASSLGLGKYEQYF. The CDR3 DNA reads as TGCGCCAGCAGCTTGGGTCTAGGAAAGTACGAGCAGTACTTC.

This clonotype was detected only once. CDR3 in amino acids: CASSAIKDGYTF. The CDR3 DNA reads as TGCGCCAGCAGCGCAATTAAGGATGGCTACACCTTC. This chain joins TRBV4-1 and TRBJ1-2; D ambiguous. V was trimmed by 5 bases and J by 6 bases, leaving 10 bases between them. This CDR3 is 12 amino acids long. The germline V gene has CDR1 MGHRA and CDR2 YSYEKL.

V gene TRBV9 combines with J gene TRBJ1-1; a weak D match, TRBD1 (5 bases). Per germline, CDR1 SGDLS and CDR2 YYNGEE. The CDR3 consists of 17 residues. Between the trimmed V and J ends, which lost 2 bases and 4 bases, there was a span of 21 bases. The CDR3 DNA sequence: TGTGCCAGCAGCGTTACGTCCGGGACCCGGTACGGCACTGAAGCTTTCTTT. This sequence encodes CASSVTSGTRYGTEAFF.

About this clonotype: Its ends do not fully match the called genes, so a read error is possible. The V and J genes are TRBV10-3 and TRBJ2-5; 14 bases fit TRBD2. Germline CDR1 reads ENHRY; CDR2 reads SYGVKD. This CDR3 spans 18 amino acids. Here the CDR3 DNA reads TGTGCCGTCAGTGAGAAGGGACTAGCGGGGGTGACGTACAATGAGCAGTACTTC. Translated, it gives CAVSEKGLAGVTYNEQYF.

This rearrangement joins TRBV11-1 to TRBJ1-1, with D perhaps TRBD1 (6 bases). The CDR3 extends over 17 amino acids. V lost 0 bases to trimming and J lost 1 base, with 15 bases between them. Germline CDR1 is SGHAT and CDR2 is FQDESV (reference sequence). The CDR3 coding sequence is TGTGCCAGCAGCTTAGCGGGGGGGGCTGCCTCGAACACTGAAGCTTTCTTT. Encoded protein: CASSLAGGAASNTEAFF.

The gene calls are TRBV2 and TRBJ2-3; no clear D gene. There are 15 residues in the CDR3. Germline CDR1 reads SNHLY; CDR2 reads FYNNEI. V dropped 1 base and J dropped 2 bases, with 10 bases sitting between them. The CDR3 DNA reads TGTGCCAGCAGTGAAGAACGAGCGCCCACAGATACGCAGTATTTT. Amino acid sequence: CASSEERAPTDTQYF.

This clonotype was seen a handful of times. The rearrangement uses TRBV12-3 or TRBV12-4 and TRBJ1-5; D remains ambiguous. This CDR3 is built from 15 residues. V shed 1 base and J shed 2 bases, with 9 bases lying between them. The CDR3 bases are TGTGCCAGCAGTTTAGAGGGTTGGGGCAATCAGCCCCAGCATTTT. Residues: CASSLEGWGNQPQHF.

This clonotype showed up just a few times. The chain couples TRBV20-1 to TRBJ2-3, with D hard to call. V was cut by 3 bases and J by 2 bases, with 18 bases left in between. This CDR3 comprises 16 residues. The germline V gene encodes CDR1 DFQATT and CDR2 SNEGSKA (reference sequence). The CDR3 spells CSARSPPKGNTDTQYF. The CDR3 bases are TGCAGTGCTAGGTCACCCCCCAAGGGTAACACAGATACGCAGTATTTT.

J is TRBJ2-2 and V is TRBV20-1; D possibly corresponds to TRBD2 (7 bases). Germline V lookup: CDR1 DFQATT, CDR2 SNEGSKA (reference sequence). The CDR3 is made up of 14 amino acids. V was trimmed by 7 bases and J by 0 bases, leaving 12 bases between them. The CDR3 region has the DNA TGCAGTGTTGCGGGGGCGGCGAACACCGGGGAGCTGTTTTTT. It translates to CSVAGAANTGELFF.

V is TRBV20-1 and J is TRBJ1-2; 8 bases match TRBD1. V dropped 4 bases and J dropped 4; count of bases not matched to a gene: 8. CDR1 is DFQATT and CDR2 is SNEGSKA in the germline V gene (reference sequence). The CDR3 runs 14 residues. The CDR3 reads CSATPGQASYGYTF. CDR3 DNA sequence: TGCAGTGCTACACCGGGACAGGCAAGCTATGGCTACACCTTC.

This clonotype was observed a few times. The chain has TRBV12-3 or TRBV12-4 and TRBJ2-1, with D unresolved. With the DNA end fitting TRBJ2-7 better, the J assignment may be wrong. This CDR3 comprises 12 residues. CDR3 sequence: CASSQSYNEQYF. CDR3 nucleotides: TGTGCCAGCAGCCAGAGCTACAATGAGCAGTACTTC.

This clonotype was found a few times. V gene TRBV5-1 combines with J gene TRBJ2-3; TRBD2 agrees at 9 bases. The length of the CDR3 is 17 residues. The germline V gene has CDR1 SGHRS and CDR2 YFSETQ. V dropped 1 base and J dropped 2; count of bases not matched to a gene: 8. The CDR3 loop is CASSLPASGTDTDTQYF. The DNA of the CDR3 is TGCGCCAGCAGCTTGCCCGCTAGCGGGACTGACACAGATACGCAGTATTTT.

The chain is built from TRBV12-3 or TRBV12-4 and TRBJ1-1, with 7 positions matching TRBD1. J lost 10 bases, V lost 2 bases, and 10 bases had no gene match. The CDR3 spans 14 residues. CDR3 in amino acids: CASSLRGQGLRAFF. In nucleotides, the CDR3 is TGTGCCAGCAGTTTAAGGGGGCAGGGATTGAGAGCTTTCTTT.

Written as DNA, the CDR3 is TGTGCCAGCAGTCCACCGGGACAGGTGAGCTCCTACGAGCAGTACTTC. Amino acids: CASSPPGQVSSYEQYF. The V and J genes are TRBV7-9 and TRBJ2-7, with 8 bases aligning to TRBD1. The CDR3 runs to 16 residues. Germline CDR1 SEHNR, CDR2 FQNEAQ (reference sequence). V lost 6 bases to trimming and J lost 0 bases; unmatched junction nucleotides: 10.

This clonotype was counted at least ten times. CDR3 nucleotide sequence: TGTGCCAGCAGTTTACGAAGTGGTACGCAGTATTTT. This gives the protein CASSLRSGTQYF. The chain links TRBV12-3 or TRBV12-4 to TRBJ2-3; D is uncertain. V was trimmed by 2 bases and J by 8 bases, leaving 8 bases between them. The CDR3 loop spans 12 amino acids.

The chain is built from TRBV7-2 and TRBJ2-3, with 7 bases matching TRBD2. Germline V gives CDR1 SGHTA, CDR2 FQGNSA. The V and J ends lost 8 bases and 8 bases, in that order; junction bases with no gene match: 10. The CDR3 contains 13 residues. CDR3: CASQFAGVGTQYF. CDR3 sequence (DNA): TGTGCCAGCCAATTCGCGGGGGTGGGTACGCAGTATTTT.

The CDR3 sequence: CASSLGAQGGHSGTEAFF. The CDR3 DNA follows: TGTGCCAGCAGCTTAGGGGCCCAAGGGGGCCATTCGGGGACCGAAGCTTTCTTT. This chain connects TRBV7-9 to TRBJ1-1, with 7 nucleotides matching TRBD1. CDR3 size: 18 residues. Germline CDR1 and CDR2: SEHNR and FQNEAQ (reference sequence). Unmatched junction bases numbered 19, after V lost 1 base and J lost 8 bases.

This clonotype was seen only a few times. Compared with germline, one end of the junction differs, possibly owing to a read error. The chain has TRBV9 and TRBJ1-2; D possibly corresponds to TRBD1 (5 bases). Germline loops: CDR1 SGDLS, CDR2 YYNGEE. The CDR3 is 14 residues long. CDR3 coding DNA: TGCGCCAGCAGCCCGCGGGACCGCAACTATGGCTACACCTTC. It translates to CASSPRDRNYGYTF.

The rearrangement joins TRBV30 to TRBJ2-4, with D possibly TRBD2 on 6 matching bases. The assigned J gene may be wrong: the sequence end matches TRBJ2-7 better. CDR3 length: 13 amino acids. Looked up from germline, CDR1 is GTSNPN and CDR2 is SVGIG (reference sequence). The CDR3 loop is CAWSRGTSYEQYF. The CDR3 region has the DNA TGTGCCTGGAGTCGGGGGACCTCCTACGAGCAGTACTTC.

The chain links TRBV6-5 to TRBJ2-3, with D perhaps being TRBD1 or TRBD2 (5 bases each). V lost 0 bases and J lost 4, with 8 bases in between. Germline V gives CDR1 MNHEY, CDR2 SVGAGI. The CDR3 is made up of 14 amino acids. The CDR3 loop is CASSYSMGADTQYF. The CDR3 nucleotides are TGTGCCAGCAGTTACTCGATGGGGGCAGATACGCAGTATTTT.

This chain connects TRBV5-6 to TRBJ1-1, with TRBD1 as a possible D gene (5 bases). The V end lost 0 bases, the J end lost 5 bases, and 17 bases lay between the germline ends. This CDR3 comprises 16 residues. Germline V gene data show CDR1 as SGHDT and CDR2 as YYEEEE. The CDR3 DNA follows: TGTGCCAGCAGCTTGGCGGGCGGCGGGGCCGGAACTGAAGCTTTCTTT. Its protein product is CASSLAGGGAGTEAFF.